This entry lists 27 T cell receptor beta chains sequenced from one sample in a study of control samples from healthy donors and cancer patients. Libraries were prepared by immunoSEQ multiplex PCR; TCRdb keeps only in-frame clonotypes and omits some of them. The top ten clones hold about 1.3% of a sample with around 79,000 clones, approximately 94% of them seen once. The sample was PBMCs. These receptors were collected from a woman aged 40 to 50 with lung cancer.

The chain employs TRBV3-1 (or the pseudogene TRBV3-2) and TRBJ2-3; D perhaps matches TRBD1 (6 bases). CDR1 and CDR2 (germline): LGHDT, YNNKEL (reference sequence). V dropped 4 bases and J dropped 1 base, with 18 bases sitting between them. The CDR3 length is 17 residues. CDR3 bases: TGTGCCAGCAGCCCGCACGGGCGGACAGACCGCACAGATACGCAGTATTTT. Encoded protein: CASSPHGRTDRTDTQYF.

The chain is built from TRBV24-1 and TRBJ2-3; weak D call: TRBD1 (6 bases). This CDR3 has 17 residues. Germline CDR1 and CDR2: KGHDR and SFDVKD. Trimming took 3 bases from V and 2 from J, leaving 17 bases between them. In DNA form, the CDR3 reads TGTGCCACCAGTGATAAACAGGGAGCCTTCCTCACAGATACGCAGTATTTT. Translating gives CATSDKQGAFLTDTQYF.

This chain uses TRBV28 with TRBJ2-5; 9 positions match TRBD1. Germline CDR1 and CDR2: MDHEN and SYDVKM. The CDR3 length is 15 residues. With V trimmed by 3 bases and J by 4 bases, 6 bases remained unmatched. This chain's CDR3 is CASSLVGQGGETQYF. The CDR3 DNA follows: TGTGCCAGCAGTTTGGTGGGACAGGGAGGAGAGACCCAGTACTTC.

The V and J genes are TRBV19 and TRBJ1-6; D unclear. This CDR3 spans 13 amino acids. V lost 8 bases and J lost 1, with 6 bases in between. Germline loops: CDR1 LNHDA, CDR2 SQIVND (reference sequence). The DNA for the CDR3 is TGTGCCAGTCAGACGTCCTATAATTCACCCCTCCACTTT. It yields the protein CASQTSYNSPLHF.

The CDR3 nucleotides read TGTGCCAGCAGTGGACAGGTCTCTGGAAACACCATATATTTT. Amino acids: CASSGQVSGNTIYF. V usage is TRBV2 and J usage is TRBJ1-3, with a tentative D call TRBD1 (6 bases). Trimming shortened V by 4 bases and J by 0 bases, and 7 bases separated the two germline ends. The CDR3 is 14 amino acids. The germline gives CDR1 SNHLY, CDR2 FYNNEI.

This chain joins TRBV7-2 and TRBJ1-2; 10 nucleotides match TRBD1. Germline CDR1 SGHTA, CDR2 FQGNSA. V shed 4 bases, J shed 5 bases, and the junction held 13 bases outside the gene matches. The CDR3 length is 17 residues. CDR3 sequence reads: CASSSRSGQGGFYGYTF. The CDR3 DNA sequence: TGTGCCAGCAGCTCCAGATCCGGACAGGGGGGATTTTATGGCTACACCTTC.

This sequence joins TRBV19 and TRBJ2-7, with D perhaps assigned TRBD1 or TRBD2 (5 bases each). Trimming took off 6 bases at V and 7 bases at J, with 16 bases between the two ends. Per the germline V gene, CDR1 is LNHDA and CDR2 is SQIVND (reference sequence). The CDR3 runs to 13 residues. The CDR3 protein is CASRRGPGWEQYF. The CDR3 coding sequence is TGTGCCAGTAGACGGGGACCCGGCTGGGAGCAGTACTTC.

The chain uses TRBV24-1 and TRBJ2-7; D unresolved. CDR3 size: 11 residues. The V gene's germline CDR1 is KGHDR and CDR2 SFDVKD. Trimming took off 4 bases at V and 4 bases at J, with 4 bases between the two ends. The chain's CDR3 is CATSEGYEQYF. Here the CDR3 DNA reads TGTGCCACCAGTGAGGGGTACGAGCAGTACTTC.

Here the CDR3 reads CASNSQNTEAFF. CDR3 nucleotide sequence: TGTGCCAGCAACAGCCAGAACACTGAAGCTTTCTTT. The V call is TRBV6-1, the J call TRBJ1-1, with D uncertain. V gave up 7 bases and J gave up 1 base, with 7 bases separating them. In germline, CDR1 is MNHNS, CDR2 SASEGT. This CDR3 contains 12 residues.

Notes on this clone: At one boundary the junction diverges from the germline segment, which might be a read error. The V gene is TRBV15, the J gene TRBJ2-7; D is unclear. The CDR3 consists of 12 residues. Per the germline V gene, CDR1 is LNHNV and CDR2 is YYDKDF (reference sequence). CDR3 protein: CATSSGPPPLDF. For the CDR3, the DNA is TGTGCCACCAGCAGCGGACCGCCACCTTTGGACTTC.

This CDR3 is CASSLESTGGMYGYTF. CDR3 DNA sequence: TGCGCCAGCAGCTTGGAGTCCACAGGGGGCATGTATGGCTACACCTTC. V gene TRBV5-1 combines with J gene TRBJ1-2, with TRBD1 identical over 9 bases. The CDR3 length is 16 residues. The V segment lost 0 bases and the J segment 5 bases; nucleotides outside the gene matches: 8. The germline CDR1 and CDR2 sequences are SGHRS and YFSETQ.

The rearrangement uses TRBV5-1 and TRBJ1-2, with TRBD1 identical over 7 bases. In germline, CDR1 is SGHRS, CDR2 YFSETQ. Unmatched junction bases numbered 8, after V lost 5 bases and J lost 1 base. This CDR3 has 15 amino acids. CDR3 in DNA: TGCGCCAGCAGAAGGGACAGTGATATTAACTATGGCTACACCTTC. The encoded protein is CASRRDSDINYGYTF.

The chain is built from TRBV4-1 and TRBJ2-3; unclear D gene. CDR1 is MGHRA, CDR2 YSYEKL, per germline. This CDR3 region has 15 residues. The V and J ends lost 5 bases and 2 bases respectively, with 14 bases between them. CDR3 protein: CASSLTGLNTDTQYF. In DNA, the CDR3 is TGCGCCAGCAGCTTAACGGGCCTGAACACAGATACGCAGTATTTT.

The V gene is TRBV5-4, the J gene TRBJ1-6; TRBD1 matches at 7 bases. CDR1 and CDR2 from the germline V gene are SGHNT and YYREEE (reference sequence). The V and J ends lost 4 bases and 10 bases, in that order; junction bases with no gene match: 8. CDR3 length: 14 amino acids. The CDR3 loop is CASSPDRAISPLHF. DNA for the CDR3: TGTGCCAGCAGCCCTGACAGGGCGATCTCACCCCTCCACTTT.

J is TRBJ2-3 and V is TRBV19, with 10 positions matching TRBD1. V lost 8 bases, J lost 2 bases, and 4 bases stayed unmatched. This CDR3 is 14 amino acids long. The germline gives CDR1 LNHDA, CDR2 SQIVND (reference sequence). The CDR3 protein is CASDRGQYTDTQYF. The CDR3 DNA follows: TGTGCCAGTGACAGGGGGCAGTACACAGATACGCAGTATTTT.

This clone was counted once. This chain uses TRBV6-1 with TRBJ1-6; 9 nucleotides agree with TRBD1. CDR1 and CDR2 from the germline V gene are MNHNS and SASEGT. V was clipped by 3 bases and J by 7 bases; unmatched bases: 10. This CDR3 is built from 17 residues. The CDR3, as DNA: TGTGCCAGCAGTGACCCCGGACAGGGGAGTTGGAATTCACCCCTCCACTTT. This encodes CASSDPGQGSWNSPLHF.

The chain joins TRBV7-6 to TRBJ2-3, with 12 nucleotides matching TRBD2. The V segment lost 6 bases and the J segment 1 base; nucleotides outside the gene matches: 2. The CDR3 has 15 amino acids. CDR1 and CDR2 from the germline V gene are SGHVS and FNYEAQ. Written as DNA, the CDR3 is TGTGCCAGCAGTCCTAGCGGGGGGGGCACAGATACGCAGTATTTT. As protein: CASSPSGGGTDTQYF. Supplemented by reference TRBV7-6 and TRBJ2-3, the full variable domain reads GAGVSQSPRYKVTKRGQDVALRCDPISGHVSLYWYRQALGQGPEFLTYFNYEAQQDKSGLPNDRFSAERPEGSISTLTIQRTEQRDSAMYRCASSPSGGGTDTQYFGPGTRLTVL.

The rearrangement joins TRBV5-1 to TRBJ2-7; D possibly corresponds to TRBD2 (5 bases). Germline CDR1 is SGHRS and CDR2 is YFSETQ. The CDR3 extends over 13 amino acids. The V end lost 1 base, the J end lost 5 bases, and 10 bases lay between the germline ends. The CDR3 coding sequence is TGCGCCAGCAGCTTGACGGGAATTCACGAGCAGTACTTC. Its translation is CASSLTGIHEQYF.

The rearrangement links TRBV15 to TRBJ2-7; D possibly matches TRBD1 or TRBD2 (5 bases each). This CDR3 has 17 amino acids. CDR1 is LNHNV, CDR2 YYDKDF, per germline (reference sequence). The V gene lost 3 bases and the J gene lost 1 base, with 19 bases spanning the gap. CDR3 in amino acids: CATSSRDGRSPSYEQYF. In DNA, the CDR3 is TGTGCCACCAGCAGTAGGGACGGAAGAAGTCCTTCCTACGAGCAGTACTTC.

V usage is TRBV29-1 and J usage is TRBJ2-5; D tentatively reads TRBD1 or TRBD2 (5 bases each). With 0 bases removed from V and 6 bases from J, the gap between germline ends came to 14 bases. The germline V gene has CDR1 SQVTM and CDR2 ANQGSEA. This CDR3 contains 14 residues. The CDR3 coding sequence is TGCAGCGTTGAAGAAGAGGGCAGGGAGAAGACCCAGTACTTC. Translating it yields CSVEEEGREKTQYF.

The chain carries TRBV6-1 and TRBJ2-7; D unresolved. Germline V gene lookup returns CDR1 MNHNS and CDR2 SASEGT. Trimming stripped 0 bases from V and 6 bases from J, with 9 bases between. The CDR3 runs to 13 residues. The CDR3 bases are TGTGCCAGCAGTGAAGCCGGCCGAAGCGAGCAGTACTTC. This codes for CASSEAGRSEQYF.

V gene TRBV28 combines with J gene TRBJ1-3; 9 bases match TRBD1. J gave up 4 bases and V 6 bases, and 10 bases lay outside the gene matches. The CDR3 runs to 16 residues. CDR1 and CDR2 from the germline V gene are MDHEN and SYDVKM. CDR3 protein: CASRARGQGKGNTIYF. The CDR3 coding sequence is TGTGCCAGCAGGGCCAGGGGACAGGGCAAAGGAAACACCATATATTTT.

The V and J genes are TRBV9 and TRBJ1-1; no reliable D call. Trimming took 3 bases from V and 2 from J, leaving 8 bases between them. The germline V gene has CDR1 SGDLS and CDR2 YYNGEE. This CDR3 is built from 13 residues. The CDR3 DNA reads TGTGCCAGCAGCGCCGACAAAAACACTGAAGCTTTCTTT. Translated, it gives CASSADKNTEAFF.

The chain employs TRBV6-5 and TRBJ1-1; D is unclear. V was shortened by 5 bases and J by 0 bases, with 10 bases between the two germline ends. This CDR3 is 14 amino acids long. Germline-derived CDR1 and CDR2 are MNHEY and SVGAGI. CDR3 nucleotides: TGTGCCAGCAGTCCCCGGGGTATGAACACTGAAGCTTTCTTT. It yields the protein CASSPRGMNTEAFF.

The chain carries TRBV3-1 (or the pseudogene TRBV3-2) and TRBJ2-7; possibly TRBD1 for D (5 bases). Germline V CDR1 and CDR2: LGHDT, YNNKEL (reference sequence). CDR3 length: 15 amino acids. The V and J ends lost 0 bases and 3 bases respectively, with 12 bases between them. Here the CDR3 reads CASSQDQGPIYEQYF. The CDR3 DNA sequence: TGTGCCAGCAGCCAAGATCAGGGCCCCATCTACGAGCAGTACTTC.

The CDR3 sequence is CASSFQETQYF. The DNA of the CDR3 is TGCGCCAGCAGCTTCCAAGAGACCCAGTACTTC. The chain recombines TRBV5-1 with TRBJ2-5; no reliable D call. This CDR3 is built from 11 residues. V dropped 2 bases and J dropped 1 base, with 0 bases sitting between them. CDR1 and CDR2 from the germline V gene are SGHRS and YFSETQ.

The CDR3 here is CSASRFWNQPQHF. DNA for the CDR3: TGCAGTGCTAGTCGTTTTTGGAATCAGCCCCAGCATTTT. V gene TRBV20-1 combines with J gene TRBJ1-5; no clear D. Trimming stripped 3 bases from V and 4 bases from J, with 10 bases between. The CDR3 contains 13 residues. Germline V gene data show CDR1 as DFQATT and CDR2 as SNEGSKA (reference sequence).